This TCR beta chain was recorded in a study of blood T cell repertoires in COVID-19. Original analysis: Scientists estimated how many nucleated cells there were by amplifying reference gene primers. Some clones are missing from TCRdb's copy, which holds only in-frame ones; the method was immunoSEQ multiplex PCR. V and J calls and clone size are copied from that table; D and trimming were computed from the DNA. Here the sample spans roughly 250,000 clones, approximately 85% being singletons. This clone has only a few counts. The receptor was isolated from a woman in her 30s who had recovered from COVID-19. The sequencing input was PBMCs or T cells enriched from blood (not recorded which).

The CDR3 is CASRSFGGRYSNQPQHF. The CDR3 coding sequence is TGTGCCAGCAGGTCCTTTGGGGGGAGATATAGCAATCAGCCCCAGCATTTT. This chain joins TRBV2 and TRBJ1-5, with a tentative D call TRBD1 (5 bases). The CDR3 length is 17 residues. Germline CDR1 and CDR2: SNHLY and FYNNEI. Between the trimmed V and J ends, which lost 6 bases and 0 bases, there was a span of 18 bases.